The TCR beta chain under discussion was sequenced for a study of blood T cell repertoires in COVID-19. About the study: From the United States, Italy and Spain came samples of acute and convalescent COVID-19.

The V gene's germline CDR1 is SGHNT and CDR2 YYREEE (reference sequence). This CDR3 has 12 residues. Unmatched junction bases numbered 8, after V lost 3 bases and J lost 12 bases. Method: immunoSEQ multiplex PCR; TCRdb's copy keeps in-frame clones and lacks some. The sample consists of 80,000 to 130,000 clones, approximately 90% of them appearing once. This TCR came from a man aged 60 to 75 with acute or convalescent COVID-19. The specimen was peripheral blood. The chain employs TRBV5-4 and TRBJ1-2; 7 bases match TRBD1. CDR3 in DNA: TGTGCCAGCAGCTCGCAGACAGGGCCGAACACCTTC. It is translated as CASSSQTGPNTF.